This passage covers 2 T cell receptor beta chains from one sample sequenced in a study of TIL therapy for anti-PD-1-resistant metastatic lung cancer. This was the immunoSEQ v3 assay. The repertoire was sequenced with immunoSEQ multiplex PCR; TCRdb's copy has only in-frame clones and lacks some. This table has 50,000 to 65,000 clones, approximately 69% appearing once. Time point of the sample: pre-treatment sample, taken before nivolumab and TIL therapy. The sequenced sample was blood, obtained at baseline. The receptors derive from a person between 30 and 79 years old with non-small cell lung cancer.

Notes on this clone: Other nucleotide sequences from this sample produce the same CDR3. The chain has TRBV11-2 and TRBJ1-4; the match to TRBD1 covers 7 bases. Per germline, CDR1 SGHAT and CDR2 FQNNGV. The CDR3 covers 15 residues. V dropped 3 bases and J dropped 0; count of bases not matched to a gene: 1. The CDR3 region has the DNA TGTGCCAGCAGCTTGACAGGGCCAACTAATGAAAAACTGTTTTTT. Protein sequence: CASSLTGPTNEKLFF.

The chain joins TRBV14 to TRBJ1-1; 8 positions match TRBD1. Germline V gene sequence: CDR1 SGHDN, CDR2 FVKESK. Trimming took 4 bases from V and 10 from J; bases not matched to a gene: 14. The CDR3 contains 15 residues. The CDR3 protein is CASSRKDRGQLGAFF. The CDR3 DNA reads TGTGCCAGCAGCCGGAAAGACAGGGGTCAGTTAGGAGCTTTCTTT.